What follows is one T cell receptor (beta chain) and its context. Its specificity is not known. This sample was included in a study of T cell responses to AZD1222 COVID-19 vaccine. The CDR3 extends over 19 amino acids. Per the germline V gene, CDR1 is KGHSH and CDR2 is LQKENI. With 3 bases clipped from V and 2 bases from J, the junction kept 17 bases outside the gene matches. Profiled with immunoSEQ multiplex PCR; TCRdb holds only in-frame clones, not every one. The sample shows 160,000 or so clones, 90% of them seen only once. Overall study results and limits: Just 5 or 6 AZD1222 recipients tested seropositive at baseline. Every sample of the repertoires postdated the peak T cell response. The donors showed a predominance of white British ancestry and of females, with possible underestimation of clonal diversity.

This material consisted of peripheral blood, taken 28 days after the second AZD1222 dose. The clonotype comes from an adult who received the AZD1222 COVID-19 vaccine. The chain combines TRBV18 with TRBJ1-2, with 8 bases aligning to TRBD1. CDR3 sequence: CASSPTGALVGRANYGYTF. The CDR3 region has the DNA TGTGCCAGCTCACCGACAGGGGCACTTGTGGGTCGGGCAAACTATGGCTACACCTTC.